This TCR beta chain was recovered during a study of T-cell reconstitution after alpha-beta-depleted transplantation in children. Study-wide findings and caveats: Surviving recipient cells, namely T cells and thymic progenitors, were the source of high day-60 TCRbeta diversity in some patients.

On this clonotype itself: What it binds is unknown.

The TCRbeta library was prepared with unique molecular identifiers. TCRdb reanalysed the PCR reads using MiXCR and keeps one entry per CDR3 protein. The table lists fewer than 700,000 distinct CDR3 sequences, 23% of them singletons. Trimming removed 5 bases from V and 0 bases from J, with 11 bases in between. In germline, CDR1 is DFQATT, CDR2 SNEGSKA (reference sequence). The CDR3 runs 14 residues. V usage is TRBV20-1 and J usage is TRBJ2-1; D is possibly TRBD2 (6 bases). The material was PBMCs, mostly from graft donor cells, obtained 360 days after TCRalphabeta/CD19-depleted stem cell transplant. The sequence derives from a boy under three years old who had a stem cell transplant for acute myeloid leukemia, so the T cells may come from the graft donor. CDR3 amino acids: CSAPGVFSYNEQFF. The CDR3 DNA follows: TGCAGTGCTCCGGGGGTCTTCTCCTACAATGAGCAGTTCTTC.